The 18 T cell receptor beta chains below all came from one sample that was sequenced in a study of T cells in Graves' hyperthyroidism and ophthalmopathy. Regions amplified from RNA transcripts were the TCR beta CDR3 regions. RT-PCR in the first round (using the HTBI primer set) targeted the TCR CDR3. TCRdb used MiXCR to reprocess the multiplex PCR reads, holding one entry per CDR3 protein. The profile covers approximately 600,000 distinct CDR3 sequences, with 14% appearing a single time and about 7% taken by the ten largest. Sequencing was performed on blood. All receptors come from a woman in her late teens or twenties with Graves' ophthalmopathy.

This clonotype was counted at least ten times. The chain links TRBV12-3 or TRBV12-4 to TRBJ2-3, with a possible D match to TRBD1 (5 bases). V dropped 6 bases and J dropped 6 bases, with 10 bases sitting between them. The CDR3 spans 12 residues. CDR3: CASRSNRDTQYF. The CDR3 DNA follows: TGTGCCAGCAGATCGAACAGGGATACGCAGTATTTT.

This clonotype has a count of ten or more. The rearrangement links TRBV5-4 to TRBJ2-3, with 9 bases that match TRBD1. The CDR3 runs to 17 residues. Germline V gene lookup returns CDR1 SGHNT and CDR2 YYREEE (reference sequence). Unmatched junction bases numbered 7, after V lost 0 bases and J lost 2 bases. CDR3 region: CASSLGRGTGNTDTQYF. The CDR3 DNA reads TGTGCCAGCAGCTTGGGAAGGGGGACAGGGAACACAGATACGCAGTATTTT.

This clonotype has a handful of counts. CDR3 sequence (DNA): TGTGCCATCCGCGGGCCCTACAATGAGCAGTTCTTC. It is translated as CAIRGPYNEQFF. This rearrangement joins TRBV10-3 to TRBJ2-1; possibly TRBD2 for D (5 bases). The CDR3 runs to 12 residues. Germline V gene lookup returns CDR1 ENHRY and CDR2 SYGVKD. The V and J ends lost 8 bases and 2 bases respectively, with 7 bases between them.

In this sample, this clonotype turned up many times. This chain joins TRBV6-1 and TRBJ1-5, with no clear D. The length of the CDR3 is 17 residues. V lost 5 bases and J 0 bases, leaving 17 bases between the germline ends. CDR1 MNHNS and CDR2 SASEGT come from the germline V gene. The CDR3 coding sequence is TGTGCCAGCAGTCCCGAAACAGCTACCCTTAGCAATCAGCCCCAGCATTTT. It codes for CASSPETATLSNQPQHF.

This clonotype was counted many times. The chain uses TRBV2 and TRBJ1-2; 8 bases match TRBD1. V was clipped by 4 bases and J by 3 bases; unmatched bases: 7. This CDR3 contains 15 residues. CDR1 and CDR2 (germline): SNHLY, FYNNEI. The CDR3 is CASSGWQGADYGYTF. CDR3 DNA: TGTGCCAGCAGTGGCTGGCAGGGGGCCGACTATGGCTACACCTTC.

This clonotype appeared many times. V is TRBV7-8 and J is TRBJ1-2; unclear D gene. Germline V gene lookup returns CDR1 SGHVS and CDR2 FQNEAQ. CDR3 length equals 15 residues. V dropped 5 bases and J dropped 3 bases, with 16 bases sitting between them. DNA of the CDR3: TGTGCCAGCAGCCCATATGTCGCTTCCGACTATGGCTACACCTTC. Encoded protein: CASSPYVASDYGYTF.

The chain uses TRBV6-1 and TRBJ2-2; D perhaps matches TRBD2 (6 bases). Trimming pared 7 bases from V and 4 bases from J, leaving 13 bases between. This CDR3 has 14 amino acids. Germline CDR1 is MNHNS and CDR2 is SASEGT. CDR3 sequence: CASNLGRSTGELFF. The CDR3 DNA reads TGTGCCAGCAATCTCGGGAGAAGCACCGGGGAGCTGTTTTTT.

This clonotype was recorded many times. V and J are TRBV20-1 and TRBJ2-3; perhaps TRBD1 as D (5 bases). V lost 3 bases and J lost 1, with 11 bases in between. The CDR3 spans 14 residues. Per the germline V gene, CDR1 is DFQATT and CDR2 is SNEGSKA (reference sequence). CDR3 in DNA: TGCAGTGCTAGGAGCTTGACAGGCACAGATACGCAGTATTTT. Protein: CSARSLTGTDTQYF.

This clonotype occurred many times. The chain is built from TRBV28 and TRBJ2-7; 7 nucleotides match TRBD1. CDR3 size: 14 residues. The ends lost 6 bases at V and 2 bases at J; junction bases unmatched: 7. CDR1 MDHEN and CDR2 SYDVKM come from the germline V gene. The CDR3 here is CASRPTGIAYEQYF. For the CDR3, the DNA is TGTGCCAGCAGGCCGACAGGGATCGCCTACGAGCAGTACTTC.

This clonotype has at least ten counts. The chain combines TRBV5-1 with TRBJ1-2; D possibly corresponds to TRBD1 (5 bases). Trimming removed 3 bases at V and 5 bases at J, with 14 bases between. This CDR3 comprises 14 residues. The V gene's germline CDR1 is SGHRS and CDR2 YFSETQ. CDR3 sequence (DNA): TGCGCCAGCAGCTGGGGCGATGATCTGTATGGCTACACCTTC. It yields the protein CASSWGDDLYGYTF.

In the case of this clonotype: A read error is possible here, since a much larger clone lies one base away. This chain joins TRBV5-1 and TRBJ2-7; D is unresolved. The germline V gene has CDR1 SGHRS and CDR2 YFSETQ. This CDR3 is 13 amino acids long. CDR3 loop: CTSSLDTTYEQYF. In DNA form, the CDR3 reads TGCACCAGCAGCTTAGACACGACCTACGAGCAGTACTTC.

This clonotype was seen at least ten times. This chain joins TRBV11-3 and TRBJ2-7, with TRBD2 as a possible D gene (6 bases). V lost 6 bases, J lost 3 bases, and 12 bases lay in between. Per germline, CDR1 SGHNT and CDR2 YENEEA. The CDR3 length is 13 residues. The CDR3 DNA is TGTGCCAGCAGTATGAGGAGGGACTACGAGCAGTACTTC. Residues: CASSMRRDYEQYF.

This clonotype was seen at least ten times. This chain joins TRBV30 and TRBJ2-3; 9 positions agree with TRBD2. Germline V CDR1 and CDR2: GTSNPN, SVGIG (reference sequence). The CDR3 loop spans 12 amino acids. DNA of the CDR3: TGTGCTTTAGCGGGAGTAATGGATACGCAGTATTTT. Encoded protein: CALAGVMDTQYF. The whole variable domain, remainder taken from reference TRBV30 and TRBJ2-3, is SQTIHQWPATLVQPVGSPLSLECTVEGTSNPNLYWYRQAAGRGLQLLFYSVGIGQISSEVPQNLSASRPQDRQFILSSKKLLLSDSGFYLCALAGVMDTQYFGPGTRLTVL.

Many counts were recorded for this clonotype. The genes are TRBV29-1 and TRBJ2-5; a possible D gene is TRBD1 (6 bases). Trimming pared 7 bases from V and 5 bases from J, leaving 20 bases between. The CDR3 runs 14 residues. CDR1 and CDR2 (germline): SQVTM, ANQGSEA. In DNA form, the CDR3 reads TGCAGCGCCACAGGGTCGTCGGGGTTTGAGACCCAGTACTTC. Translating it yields CSATGSSGFETQYF.

About this clonotype itself: This may arise from a read error, as a much more abundant clone is one base away. This chain uses TRBV14 with TRBJ2-1; no firm D call. The CDR3 sequence is 13 residues long. Germline CDR1 is SGHDN and CDR2 is FVKESK. The CDR3 sequence: CASSQDPDNEQSF. The CDR3 nucleotides are TGTGCCAGCAGCCAAGACCCAGACAATGAGCAGTCCTTC. The complete variable domain, with remaining parts taken from reference TRBV14 and TRBJ2-1, reads EAGVTQFPSHSVIEKGQTVTLRCDPISGHDNLYWYRRVMGKEIKFLLHFVKESKQDESGMPNNRFLAERTGGTYSTLKVQPAELEDSGVYFCASSQDPDNEQSFGPGTRLTVL.

This clonotype was recorded at least ten times. The chain combines TRBV7-8 with TRBJ2-1, with 7 bases matching TRBD2. Germline V lookup: CDR1 SGHVS, CDR2 FQNEAQ. J was trimmed by 2 bases and V by 7 bases; bases with no gene match: 20. The CDR3 totals 19 residues. The CDR3: CASTHSPRGGLAAYNEQFF. As DNA, the CDR3 is TGTGCCAGCACCCATTCCCCTAGGGGAGGGCTAGCGGCCTACAATGAGCAGTTCTTC.

This clonotype was seen repeatedly, ten times or more. The V gene is TRBV11-2, the J gene TRBJ1-1; a weak D match, TRBD1 (6 bases). CDR1 SGHAT and CDR2 FQNNGV come from the germline V gene. The V end lost 5 bases, the J end lost 1 base, and 11 bases lay between the germline ends. This CDR3 contains 14 residues. The DNA for the CDR3 is TGTGCCAGCAGCCCCTGGACAGCGAACACTGAAGCTTTCTTT. This sequence encodes CASSPWTANTEAFF.

This chain links TRBV5-6 with TRBJ2-2, with 7 nucleotides matching TRBD1. V lost 4 bases to trimming and J lost 3 bases; unmatched junction nucleotides: 6. This CDR3 has 15 amino acids. CDR1 and CDR2 (germline): SGHDT, YYEEEE. DNA for the CDR3: TGTGCCAGCAGCGAGACAGGGAGTTACACCGGGGAGCTGTTTTTT. Translation gives CASSETGSYTGELFF.